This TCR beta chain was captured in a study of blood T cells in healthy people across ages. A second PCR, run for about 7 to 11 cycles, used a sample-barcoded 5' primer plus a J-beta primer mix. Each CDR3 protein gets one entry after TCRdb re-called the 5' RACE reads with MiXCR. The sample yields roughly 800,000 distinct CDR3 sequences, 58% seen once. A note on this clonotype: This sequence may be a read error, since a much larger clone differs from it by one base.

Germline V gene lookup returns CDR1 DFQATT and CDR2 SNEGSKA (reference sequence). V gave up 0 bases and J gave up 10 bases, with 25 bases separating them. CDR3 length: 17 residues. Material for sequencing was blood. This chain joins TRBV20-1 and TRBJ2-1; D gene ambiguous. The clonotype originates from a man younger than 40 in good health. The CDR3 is CSARDFNSRLDSYEQFF. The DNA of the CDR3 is TGCAGTGCTAGAGATTTTAATTCCAGGCTCGACTCCTACGAGCAGTTCTTC.